Listed here are 2 T cell receptor beta chains from one sample, sequenced in a study of blood T cells in healthy people across ages. For the second PCR, which ran for about 6 to 11 cycles, a sample-barcoded 5' primer and a J-beta primer mix were used. MiXCR was run by TCRdb on the 5' RACE reads, yielding one entry per CDR3 protein. There are over a million distinct CDR3 sequences in the sample; 25% occur only once, and about 0.8% lies in the top ten. The data also belong to a second study, concerning T cells of mothers and their children.

Sequencing input: blood. The receptor source for this set is a girl between 2 and 10 years old in good health.

This clonotype was seen a handful of times. The chain uses TRBV7-2 and TRBJ1-3; 7 nucleotides match TRBD1. Losses at the gene ends were 5 bases for V and 4 bases for J; bases not matched to a gene: 11. The CDR3 length is 16 residues. Germline-derived CDR1 and CDR2 are SGHTA and FQGNSA. The CDR3 here is CASSTRMTGIGNTIYF. DNA for the CDR3: TGTGCCAGCAGCACTAGAATGACAGGGATCGGAAACACCATATATTTT.

This clonotype was recorded a few times. The chain links TRBV5-1 to TRBJ1-6, with 9 bases matching TRBD1. Germline V gene data show CDR1 as SGHRS and CDR2 as YFSETQ. There are 16 residues in the CDR3. Losses at the gene ends were 5 bases for V and 11 bases for J; bases not matched to a gene: 14. CDR3 in amino acids: CASRATGTGSNPPLHF. The DNA for the CDR3 is TGCGCCAGCAGGGCGACCGGGACAGGGTCGAACCCACCCCTCCACTTT.